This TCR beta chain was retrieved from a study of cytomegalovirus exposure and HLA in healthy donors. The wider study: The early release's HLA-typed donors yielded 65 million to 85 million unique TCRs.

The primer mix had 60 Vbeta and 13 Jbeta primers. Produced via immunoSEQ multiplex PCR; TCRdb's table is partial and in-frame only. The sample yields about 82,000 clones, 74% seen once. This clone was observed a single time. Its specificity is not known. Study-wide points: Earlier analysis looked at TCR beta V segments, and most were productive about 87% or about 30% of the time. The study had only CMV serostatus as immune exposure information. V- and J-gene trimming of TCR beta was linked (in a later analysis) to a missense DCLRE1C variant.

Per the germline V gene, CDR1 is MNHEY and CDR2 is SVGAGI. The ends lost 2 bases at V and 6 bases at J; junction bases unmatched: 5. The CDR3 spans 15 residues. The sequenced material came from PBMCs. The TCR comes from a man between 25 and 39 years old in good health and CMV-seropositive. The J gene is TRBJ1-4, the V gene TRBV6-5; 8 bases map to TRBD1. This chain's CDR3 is CASSYDDRGYEKLFF. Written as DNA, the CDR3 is TGTGCCAGCAGTTACGATGACAGGGGTTATGAAAAACTGTTTTTT.